This passage covers 29 T cell receptor beta chains from one sample sequenced in a study. One entry per CDR3 protein, called by TCRdb with MiXCR from the 5' RACE reads. The sample lists 35,000 to 50,000 distinct CDR3 sequences; over 25% were seen once. Input material: tumor-infiltrating memory CD4+ T cells sorted from the breast tumor. Specified subset: memory CD4+ T cells, CD4+CD45RO+CD25-. The origin of the receptors is a female donor with breast cancer.

A note on this clonotype: At one end the junction does not follow the germline gene, possibly because of a read error. The chain employs TRBV4-2 and TRBJ2-1; D gene ambiguous. This CDR3 has 15 amino acids. Germline V gene sequence: CDR1 LGHNA, CDR2 YNFKEQ. The CDR3 nucleotides read TGCGCCAGCAGCCAAGCTGTTCCTCCCTACAATGAGCAGTTCTTC. It translates to CASSQAVPPYNEQFF.

The rearrangement links TRBV12-3 or TRBV12-4 to TRBJ2-1, with 7 bases lining up with TRBD2. V trimming: 7 bases; J trimming: 6 bases; junction bases outside the gene matches: 12. The CDR3 length is 15 residues. The CDR3 protein is CASTPLGGSINEQFF. CDR3 in DNA: TGTGCCAGCACCCCTTTGGGCGGGAGCATCAATGAGCAGTTCTTC.

This sequence joins TRBV5-4 and TRBJ2-3; D is possibly TRBD1 (5 bases). The CDR3 runs to 15 residues. CDR1 and CDR2 (germline): SGHNT, YYREEE (reference sequence). V dropped 5 bases and J dropped 1 base, with 14 bases sitting between them. In nucleotides, the CDR3 is TGTGCCAGCAGATCAGCGACAGAGCGCACAGATACGCAGTATTTT. Protein: CASRSATERTDTQYF.

This clonotype was found many times. This sequence joins TRBV12-3 or TRBV12-4 and TRBJ2-7; D is undetermined. There are 14 residues in the CDR3. Deletions cut 3 bases from V and 0 bases from J, with 9 bases between. The CDR3 region has the DNA TGTGCCAGCAGTTTCGACCAGAGCTCCTACGAGCAGTACTTC. It codes for CASSFDQSSYEQYF.

To note about this clonotype: A much larger clone is a single base away; this may be a read error. This chain uses TRBV9 with TRBJ2-1; D tentatively fits TRBD1 or TRBD2 (5 bases each). Germline V gives CDR1 SGDLS, CDR2 YYNGEE. The CDR3 has 14 amino acids. The CDR3 is CTSSVAYRGSEQFF. The CDR3 DNA reads as TGTACCAGCAGCGTAGCGTATAGGGGAAGTGAGCAGTTCTTC.

This clonotype was recorded a few times. This rearrangement joins TRBV6-2 or TRBV6-3 to TRBJ2-5; D gene unclear. Trimming removed 6 bases at V and 2 bases at J, with 10 bases between. This CDR3 is 13 amino acids long. The germline V gene has CDR1 MNHEY and CDR2 SVGEGT. This CDR3 is CASRRRVQETQYF. CDR3 sequence (DNA): TGTGCCAGCAGGAGACGGGTACAAGAGACCCAGTACTTC.

This chain joins TRBV29-1 and TRBJ1-5, with a weak D call TRBD1 (6 bases). Trimming pared 5 bases from V and 3 bases from J, leaving 11 bases between. The CDR3 has 13 residues. Germline values: CDR1 SQVTM, CDR2 ANQGSEA. The CDR3 nucleotides read TGCAGCGTTCGGGACAACCACAATCAGCCCCAGCATTTT. Residues: CSVRDNHNQPQHF. Based on the CDR3 plus reference TRBV29-1 and TRBJ1-5, the full variable domain is SAVISQKPSRDICQRGTSLTIQCQVDSQVTMMFWYRQQPGQSLTLIATANQGSEATYESGFVIDKFPISRPNLTFSTLTVSNMSPEDSSIYLCSVRDNHNQPQHFGDGTRLSIL.

Remarks on this clonotype: This may come from a read error, since a much larger clone is one base off. This chain joins TRBV29-1 and TRBJ1-1; weak D call: TRBD1 (6 bases). The CDR3 sequence is 13 residues long. Trimming took 5 bases from V and 1 from J, leaving 11 bases between them. Germline V gene data show CDR1 as SQVTM and CDR2 as ANQGSEA. In DNA, the CDR3 is TGCAGCGTTCAGGGGATTGGGAACACTGAAGCTTTCTTT. It encodes CSVQGIGNTEAFF.

The chain carries TRBV7-3 and TRBJ2-2; 10 nucleotides match TRBD2. Germline-derived CDR1 and CDR2 are SGHTA and FQGTGA. V dropped 4 bases and J dropped 4; count of bases not matched to a gene: 9. This CDR3 is 17 amino acids long. This chain's CDR3 is CASSSKRGGRGTGELFF. CDR3 DNA sequence: TGTGCCAGCAGCTCCAAGCGGGGGGGCCGCGGCACCGGGGAGCTGTTTTTT. The entire variable domain, with the rest obtained from reference TRBV7-3 and TRBJ2-2, is as follows: GAGVSQTPSNKVTEKGKYVELRCDPISGHTALYWYRQSLGQGPEFLIYFQGTGAADDSGLPNDRFFAVRPEGSVSTLKIQRTERGDSAVYLCASSSKRGGRGTGELFFGEGSRLTVL.

The chain uses TRBV9 and TRBJ2-1; D is uncertain. Between the trimmed V and J ends, which lost 0 bases and 5 bases, there was a span of 6 bases. This CDR3 comprises 13 residues. Germline V gene lookup returns CDR1 SGDLS and CDR2 YYNGEE. The CDR3 loop is CASSVVDHNEQFF. The CDR3 bases are TGTGCCAGCAGCGTAGTGGACCACAATGAGCAGTTCTTC.

The CDR3, as DNA: TGCGCCAGCAGCTTTATGCCCGGAAGGGGCACCGGGGAGCTGTTTTTT. Its translation is CASSFMPGRGTGELFF. The chain carries TRBV5-1 and TRBJ2-2; the D gene is possibly TRBD1 (5 bases). Trimming removed 2 bases from V and 4 bases from J, with 15 bases in between. The germline V gene encodes CDR1 SGHRS and CDR2 YFSETQ. CDR3 length: 16 amino acids.

The V gene is TRBV20-1, the J gene TRBJ2-1; unclear D gene. Trimming took off 5 bases at V and 13 bases at J, with 12 bases between the two ends. Germline loops: CDR1 DFQATT, CDR2 SNEGSKA (reference sequence). CDR3 length: 10 residues. The CDR3 nucleotides are TGCAGTGCTGTTCGCAGGAATCAGTTCTTC. It translates to CSAVRRNQFF.

The rearrangement links TRBV12-3 or TRBV12-4 to TRBJ2-7; D possibly corresponds to TRBD2 (6 bases). The CDR3 is 15 residues long. V was pared by 1 base and J by 1 base, with 11 bases between. The CDR3 DNA reads TGTGCCAGCAGTTTAGGGCTAGGGAGGTCCTACGAGCAGTACTTC. Amino acid sequence: CASSLGLGRSYEQYF.

This clonotype was observed at least ten times. The chain recombines TRBV20-1 with TRBJ2-7; D is ambiguous. The V end lost 3 bases, the J end lost 3 bases, and 15 bases lay between the germline ends. The germline gives CDR1 DFQATT, CDR2 SNEGSKA (reference sequence). This CDR3 comprises 14 residues. CDR3 sequence (DNA): TGCAGTGCTAGCGCCATGGAGCCACGCTACGAGCAGTACTTC. Protein product: CSASAMEPRYEQYF.

The table lists this clonotype with a few counts. This sequence joins TRBV5-6 and TRBJ2-7; D possibly corresponds to TRBD1 (6 bases). The V and J ends lost 0 bases and 5 bases respectively, with 12 bases between them. The CDR3 extends over 14 amino acids. Germline V gene sequence: CDR1 SGHDT, CDR2 YYEEEE. The CDR3 coding sequence is TGTGCCAGCAGCTTGGCCACAGGGTCCCACGAGCAGTACTTC. Translation gives CASSLATGSHEQYF.

Points on this clonotype: A much larger clonotype is one base distant, so this may be a read error. The V gene is TRBV29-1, the J gene TRBJ1-3; D gene unclear. The V and J ends lost 4 bases and 0 bases respectively, with 7 bases between them. The CDR3 length is 13 residues. Germline CDR1 reads SQVTM; CDR2 reads ANQGSEA. CDR3: CSVASTSGNTIYF. The CDR3 bases are TGCAGCGTTGCCTCAACCTCTGGAAACACCATATATTTT. The variable domain in full, completed from reference TRBV29-1 and TRBJ1-3, reads SAVISQKPSRDICQRGTSLTIQCQVDSQVTMMFWYRQQPGQSLTLIATANQGSEATYESGFVIDKFPISRPNLTFSTLTVSNMSPEDSSIYLCSVASTSGNTIYFGEGSWLTVV.

The chain joins TRBV20-1 to TRBJ1-6, with D uncertain. V lost 7 bases and J 0 bases, leaving 19 bases between the germline ends. This CDR3 comprises 17 residues. Germline loops: CDR1 DFQATT, CDR2 SNEGSKA (reference sequence). Here the CDR3 reads CSVPFPGRSSYNSPLHF. CDR3 nucleotides: TGCAGTGTCCCTTTCCCAGGACGGAGCTCCTATAATTCACCCCTCCACTTT.

The chain carries TRBV28 and TRBJ2-1; D unclear. V lost 3 bases to trimming and J lost 5 bases, with 8 bases between them. In germline, CDR1 is MDHEN, CDR2 SYDVKM. CDR3 length: 13 residues. In DNA form, the CDR3 reads TGTGCCAGCAGTTTGGCCAAGCACAATGAGCAGTTCTTC. The encoded protein is CASSLAKHNEQFF. Filled out from reference TRBV28 and TRBJ2-1, the complete variable domain reads DVKVTQSSRYLVKRTGEKVFLECVQDMDHENMFWYRQDPGLGLRLIYFSYDVKMKEKGDIPEGYSVSREKKERFSLILESASTNQTSMYLCASSLAKHNEQFFGPGTRLTVL.

On this clonotype: Just one base apart from a much larger clone, this may be a read error. The chain has TRBV9 and TRBJ2-1, with a tentative D call TRBD1 (6 bases). The V gene lost 4 bases and the J gene lost 0 bases, with 14 bases spanning the gap. The CDR3 runs to 16 residues. Germline-derived CDR1 and CDR2 are SGDLS and YYNGEE. The CDR3 region has the DNA TGTGCCAGCAGCCCACGGGACATCCTCTCCTACAATGAGCAGTTCTTC. It codes for CASSPRDILSYNEQFF. The complete variable domain, with remaining parts taken from reference TRBV9 and TRBJ2-1, reads DSGVTQTPKHLITATGQRVTLRCSPRSGDLSVYWYQQSLDQGLQFLIQYYNGEERAKGNILERFSAQQFPDLHSELNLSSLELGDSALYFCASSPRDILSYNEQFFGPGTRLTVL.

Concerning this clonotype itself: An end of the junction differs from the germline gene, which may be a read error. V gene TRBV9 combines with J gene TRBJ2-1; TRBD2 matches at 9 bases. This CDR3 is built from 17 residues. CDR1 is SGDLS and CDR2 is YYNGEE in the germline V gene. The DNA of the CDR3 is TGTGCCAGCAGCGTAGGGAACAGCGGGGGGACCTACAATGGGCAGTTCTTC. It specifies CASSVGNSGGTYNGQFF.

This clonotype came up a few times. The CDR3 here is CASSSWTSGETQYF. In DNA form, the CDR3 reads TGTGCCAGCAGTTCCTGGACTAGCGGAGAGACCCAGTACTTC. The V and J genes are TRBV12-3 or TRBV12-4 and TRBJ2-5; 10 positions match TRBD2. This CDR3 is 14 amino acids long. The ends lost 4 bases at V and 4 bases at J; junction bases unmatched: 3.

This clonotype was counted once. The chain couples TRBV7-2 to TRBJ2-1, with D tentatively TRBD1 or TRBD2 (5 bases each). The CDR3 sequence is 14 residues long. CDR1 is SGHTA and CDR2 is FQGNSA in the germline V gene. V lost 1 base, J lost 6 bases, and 10 bases lay in between. The CDR3 DNA is TGTGCCAGCAGCTTAGATAACGGGGCCAATGAGCAGTTCTTC. Amino acid sequence: CASSLDNGANEQFF.

V is TRBV5-1 and J is TRBJ2-1, with D unclear. The V gene lost 5 bases and the J gene lost 8 bases, with 20 bases spanning the gap. CDR1 and CDR2 (germline): SGHRS, YFSETQ. This CDR3 is 15 amino acids long. CDR3 amino acids: CASSKARGTDDEQFF. DNA of the CDR3: TGCGCCAGCAGTAAAGCTAGAGGTACCGACGATGAGCAGTTCTTC. The whole variable domain, filled in from reference TRBV5-1 and TRBJ2-1, reads KAGVTQTPRYLIKTRGQQVTLSCSPISGHRSVSWYQQTPGQGLQFLFEYFSETQRNKGNFPGRFSGRQFSNSRSEMNVSTLELGDSALYLCASSKARGTDDEQFFGPGTRLTVL.

This clonotype has just a few counts. The V and J genes are TRBV24-1 and TRBJ2-5; TRBD2 is a possible D gene (5 bases). CDR3 length equals 16 residues. Trimming removed 5 bases from V and 4 bases from J, with 19 bases in between. The V gene's germline CDR1 is KGHDR and CDR2 SFDVKD. The CDR3 DNA sequence: TGTGCCACCAGTGGAGGGAAGCGGAGACGGTTAGAGACCCAGTACTTC. Its translation is CATSGGKRRRLETQYF.

J is TRBJ2-7 and V is TRBV27; D tentatively fits TRBD1 or TRBD2 (5 bases each). The CDR3 runs to 14 residues. Germline V lookup: CDR1 MNHEY, CDR2 SMNVEV (reference sequence). The V gene lost 10 bases and the J gene lost 0 bases, with 16 bases spanning the gap. In DNA, the CDR3 is TGTGCCACTACCGGGGCGACCGGCTCCTACGAGCAGTACTTC. This sequence encodes CATTGATGSYEQYF.

The genes are TRBV5-1 and TRBJ1-2, with D uncertain. The V gene's germline CDR1 is SGHRS and CDR2 YFSETQ. Trimming removed 0 bases from V and 8 bases from J, with 11 bases in between. The CDR3 has 13 amino acids. The CDR3 sequence is CASSLVFGSGYTF. In DNA form, the CDR3 reads TGCGCCAGCAGCTTGGTGTTTGGGAGCGGCTACACCTTC. The whole variable domain, filled in from reference TRBV5-1 and TRBJ1-2, reads KAGVTQTPRYLIKTRGQQVTLSCSPISGHRSVSWYQQTPGQGLQFLFEYFSETQRNKGNFPGRFSGRQFSNSRSEMNVSTLELGDSALYLCASSLVFGSGYTFGSGTRLTVV.

V and J are TRBV7-6 and TRBJ1-1, with D possibly being TRBD1 (6 bases). V gave up 2 bases and J gave up 5 bases, with 12 bases separating them. CDR1 and CDR2 (germline): SGHVS, FNYEAQ. This CDR3 comprises 14 residues. In DNA, the CDR3 is TGTGCCAGCAGCTTAACACAGGGTAGTACTGAAGCTTTCTTT. It yields the protein CASSLTQGSTEAFF. Using reference TRBV7-6 and TRBJ1-1 for the parts outside the CDR3, the full variable domain is GAGVSQSPRYKVTKRGQDVALRCDPISGHVSLYWYRQALGQGPEFLTYFNYEAQQDKSGLPNDRFSAERPEGSISTLTIQRTEQRDSAMYRCASSLTQGSTEAFFGQGTRLTVV.

This clonotype showed up just a few times. The chain is built from TRBV12-3 or TRBV12-4 and TRBJ2-3, with TRBD2 as a possible D gene (7 bases). Trimming pared 3 bases from V and 2 bases from J, leaving 15 bases between. This CDR3 region has 16 residues. DNA for the CDR3: TGTGCCAGCAGTTTGGGGGGGCCCTACTCCACAGATACGCAGTATTTT. It is translated as CASSLGGPYSTDTQYF.

This clonotype was seen a handful of times. The CDR3 bases are TGTGCCACCACCCCTTTAGGGAAGGGAATGAACACTGAAGCTTTCTTT. It translates to CATTPLGKGMNTEAFF. J is TRBJ1-1 and V is TRBV28; D unresolved. CDR3 length: 16 amino acids. The germline V gene has CDR1 MDHEN and CDR2 SYDVKM. Trimming removed 10 bases from V and 0 bases from J, with 21 bases in between.